This TCR beta chain was identified in a study of T cell repertoires in cytomegalovirus infection. On the study more broadly: HLA-B-restricted CMV epitopes that are well studied, plus recently identified HLA-C-restricted ones, were used by the study.

V dropped 7 bases and J dropped 8 bases, with 11 bases sitting between them. The CDR3 runs 11 residues. Germline assignment: CDR1 SNHLY and CDR2 FYNNEI. Study-wide points: Carriers of CMV and the relevant HLA type were discriminated by public TCR beta frequency. The study found HLA-C-restricted CMV-specific TCR beta clonotypes dominating the ex vivo response.

MiXCR, applied by TCRdb to the reads, yields one record per CDR3 protein. The table records 640,000 or so distinct CDR3 sequences, roughly 33% of them present only once. Points on this clonotype: Its antigen is still unknown.

The J gene is TRBJ1-2, the V gene TRBV2, with a weak D call TRBD1 (6 bases). Source: cultured PBMCs, taken from culture after CMV antigen stimulation. The TCR originated in a human donor in good health (CMV status not recorded). Some clones in this sample may be carry-over from other donors' samples. The CDR3 spells CASMAGQGYTF. In DNA, the CDR3 is TGTGCCAGCATGGCCGGACAGGGCTACACCTTC.